Reported below is one T cell receptor beta chain. These data belong to a study of blood T cell repertoires in COVID-19. The assay was immunoSEQ multiplex PCR, and TCRdb's table has in-frame clones only and misses some. The sample includes 15,000 to 20,000 clones, 88% of them seen just once. Trimming took 1 base from V and 1 from J, leaving 12 bases between them. CDR3 length equals 16 residues. Germline V gene data show CDR1 as LNHDA and CDR2 as SQIVND (reference sequence). The chain carries TRBV19 and TRBJ2-3; D gene unclear. This TCR came from a human donor in a cohort sampled during active COVID-19. Sequences were obtained from peripheral blood. The CDR3 sequence: CASSIAGSAGTDTQYF. As DNA, the CDR3 is TGTGCCAGTAGTATAGCCGGCAGCGCGGGCACAGATACGCAGTATTTT.